This T cell receptor (beta chain) was obtained from a study of T cells in narcolepsy. As for the study in general: Enrolled donors included narcolepsy type 1 or type 2 patients and healthy controls. General observations from the study: Healthy controls reportedly lacked the autoreactive clonotypes serially found in patients' blood. Some memory CD4+ repertoires had no autoreactive clone sequences.

Sequencing used immunoSEQ multiplex PCR; TCRdb keeps in-frame clones, though not all of them. The sample yields over 30,000 clones, roughly four fifths seen once. Comment on this clone: The antigen is not known.

The CDR3 runs 15 residues. The V gene's germline CDR1 is SGHAT and CDR2 FQNNGV. Losses at the gene ends were 5 bases for V and 2 bases for J; bases not matched to a gene: 8. This TCR came from a human donor with narcolepsy. Sequences were obtained from CD45RA- memory CD4+ T cells from PBMCs. The genes are TRBV11-2 and TRBJ2-7, with 8 bases matching TRBD2. The chain's CDR3 is CASSLRGGGPYEQYF. Written as DNA, the CDR3 is TGTGCCAGCAGCCTCCGGGGGGGAGGCCCCTACGAGCAGTACTTC. Filled out from reference TRBV11-2 and TRBJ2-7, the complete variable domain reads EAGVAQSPRYKIIEKRQSVAFWCNPISGHATLYWYQQILGQGPKLLIQFQNNGVVDDSQLPKDRFSAERLKGVDSTLKIQPAKLEDSAVYLCASSLRGGGPYEQYFGPGTRLTVT.